This TCR beta chain comes out of a study of blood T cell repertoires in COVID-19 (dated by TCRdb to 2019 to 2021). The study in broad terms: Samples covering the acute and convalescent phases of COVID-19 were provided by collaborators in the United States, Italy and Spain. Subjects who had been exposed to COVID-19, were actively infected with it, or had recovered from it provided the deeply sampled blood TCRbeta repertoires that made up the dataset. Where available, HLA class I and class II types were obtained from metadata supplied by the sample provider rather than from assay-based typing. Sample metadata almost always included a de-identified subject ID, COVID-19 status, age in years and sex. The repertoires were released in a freely available public database meant as a resource for research on the immune response to SARS-CoV-2. The material from the prospective study consisted of cDNA or gDNA derived from T cells, B-cell-depleted T cells, or PBMCs. Samples came from the ongoing ImmuneRACE study (first 160 participants) plus 1,254 subjects from 6 global collaborators.

Overall study results and their limits: The amount of clinical and demographic metadata varied by source and participant and was provided uncurated.

TCRbeta CDR3 regions were amplified from genomic DNA by means of the immunoSEQ Assay, a bias-controlled multiplex PCR. Turning to the authors' computational methods: Within the assay, amplification of reference gene primers was used to estimate how many nucleated cells each sample contained. Sequence reads were collapsed and filtered to measure the absolute abundance of every unique TCRbeta CDR3 rearrangement. For each sample, productive Simpson clonality was calculated as the square root of Simpson's diversity index across productive rearrangements. This immuneACCESS table, as held by TCRdb, lists in-frame sequences with V and J called but not all clones. Of the missing ones, under half trace to an unresolved V gene in checked studies; the others have no known cause. From that table come the V and J calls and clone size; the DNA was used to work out D and trimming. Counted in this sample were approximately 380,000 clones; 91% of them appeared once. The biggest ten clones account for 0.7% to 0.95% of the sample.

In the prospective study, participants were roughly 18 to 100 years old, resided in about two dozen geographic areas of the United States, and were enrolled through a virtual design. In the prospective study, cohorts were assigned on the basis of participant-reported clinical history obtained from a screening survey and a study questionnaire. A participant counted as exposed if, within 2 weeks of entering the study, that participant had been in contact with someone who had a PCR-confirmed or clinician-diagnosed COVID-19 case. In the prospective study, mobile phlebotomists collected whole blood, serum and a nasopharyngeal or oropharyngeal swab from each participant. Prospective study participants could optionally give additional blood draws and questionnaires over an approximately 2-month period. Blood samples from the prospective study were shipped frozen or at room temperature prior to DNA extraction.

Between the V and J ends, shortened by 4 bases and 1 base respectively, the junction contains 8 bases. CDR1 and CDR2, looked up from the germline V gene, are SGHDT and YYEEEE. The cysteine opens and the phenylalanine closes a CDR3 of 13 amino acids. CDR3 DNA only is kept here, 39 bases in frame from base 1. A remark on this clone: This clone's antigen is unknown. Base-call qualities are not available, and no considerably larger clone is one nucleotide away.

The clonotype was recovered from a middle-aged woman who had been exposed to COVID-19. The sequencing input was PBMCs or T cells enriched from blood (not recorded which). Recombination joined TRBV5-6 with TRBJ1-2, with no D gene named confidently. This receptor has the CDR3 CASSPSLNYGYTF. The nucleotide sequence is given as TGTGCCAGCAGCCCGTCTCTTAACTATGGCTACACCTTC.